The rows below give T cell receptor beta chains drawn from one sample of a study of monozygotic twins with inflammatory bowel disease. Reprocessing the 5' RACE reads, TCRdb reports a single entry for every CDR3 protein and omits DNA. The sample holds about 210,000 distinct CDR3 sequences. Material for sequencing was blood. The receptors stem from a human donor with ulcerative colitis or Crohn's disease, or a healthy co-twin of an affected twin (not recorded which). The CDR3 runs from the conserved cysteine through the conserved F or W. Fields, in order: J gene, V gene, CDR3 protein.

j_gene: TRBJ1-6
v_gene: TRBV11-2
CDR3aa: CASSHGEIGPLHF

j_gene: TRBJ1-1
v_gene: TRBV27
CDR3aa: CASSLAVGTEAFF

j_gene: TRBJ2-3
v_gene: TRBV5-1
CDR3aa: CASNTGGIGDTQYF

j_gene: TRBJ2-3
v_gene: TRBV6-1
CDR3aa: CASSEVAGGTDTQYF

j_gene: TRBJ2-2
v_gene: TRBV6-5
CDR3aa: CASSYSDLPGTAGELFF

j_gene: TRBJ1-4
v_gene: TRBV15
CDR3aa: CATSRDAAGKKLFF

j_gene: TRBJ1-6
v_gene: TRBV27
CDR3aa: CASRLLLTGGSPLHF

j_gene: TRBJ1-2
v_gene: TRBV4-2
CDR3aa: CASSQDPSSTAHYGYTF

j_gene: TRBJ2-2
v_gene: TRBV12-3/TRBV12-4
CDR3aa: CASRLGLNTGELFF

j_gene: TRBJ2-3
v_gene: TRBV20-1
CDR3aa: CSAKDRVRSDTQYF

j_gene: TRBJ2-7
v_gene: TRBV3-1
CDR3aa: CASSQGGVESEQYF

j_gene: TRBJ2-5
v_gene: TRBV10-3
CDR3aa: CAISEPSSSVAQETQYF

j_gene: TRBJ1-1
v_gene: TRBV3-1
CDR3aa: CASSQKGITEAFF

j_gene: TRBJ2-3
v_gene: TRBV7-6
CDR3aa: CASSLLGTSRSDTQYF

j_gene: TRBJ1-2
v_gene: TRBV20-1
CDR3aa: CSARNFLSGGYTF

j_gene: TRBJ2-7
v_gene: TRBV7-9
CDR3aa: CATVPGQVSYEQYF

j_gene: TRBJ2-3
v_gene: TRBV7-2
CDR3aa: CASSLVGSTDTQYF

j_gene: TRBJ1-2
v_gene: TRBV12-3/TRBV12-4
CDR3aa: CASSPGQAGYGYTF

j_gene: TRBJ1-2
v_gene: TRBV7-2
CDR3aa: CASSTTGGHYGYTF

j_gene: TRBJ2-1
v_gene: TRBV27
CDR3aa: CASSFGGAYNEQFF

j_gene: TRBJ1-6
v_gene: TRBV5-1
CDR3aa: CASSQATGTENSPLHF

j_gene: TRBJ2-5
v_gene: TRBV25-1
CDR3aa: CASSPRGASNEETQYF

j_gene: TRBJ2-1
v_gene: TRBV6-1
CDR3aa: CATRFRDRPYNEQFF

j_gene: TRBJ1-1
v_gene: TRBV6-1
CDR3aa: CASKRQGASNTEAFF

j_gene: TRBJ1-2
v_gene: TRBV5-1
CDR3aa: CASSLEGTAYGYTF

j_gene: TRBJ2-2
v_gene: TRBV5-1
CDR3aa: CASSLQGGVRGTGELFF

j_gene: TRBJ1-1
v_gene: TRBV5-1
CDR3aa: CASSQGTGQEAFF

j_gene: TRBJ1-1
v_gene: TRBV5-1
CDR3aa: CASSLGLRGPEAFF

j_gene: TRBJ2-7
v_gene: TRBV5-1
CDR3aa: CASSLSIAAEFSYEQYF

j_gene: TRBJ1-4
v_gene: TRBV29-1
CDR3aa: CSVHSGGTNEKLFF

j_gene: TRBJ2-3
v_gene: TRBV10-3
CDR3aa: CAISSPLSGGTDTQYF

j_gene: TRBJ2-1
v_gene: TRBV2
CDR3aa: CASFRPTGGNEQFF

j_gene: TRBJ2-1
v_gene: TRBV15
CDR3aa: CATSRVGPYNEQFF

j_gene: TRBJ2-7
v_gene: TRBV7-9
CDR3aa: CASSPRESYEQYF

j_gene: TRBJ2-5
v_gene: TRBV7-7
CDR3aa: CASSLGPIQETQYF

j_gene: TRBJ1-2
v_gene: TRBV5-4
CDR3aa: CASSGLNMGNYGYTF

j_gene: TRBJ1-1
v_gene: TRBV27
CDR3aa: CASTGGTEAFF

j_gene: TRBJ1-6
v_gene: TRBV12-3/TRBV12-4
CDR3aa: CASSFRADPLSPLHF

j_gene: TRBJ2-2
v_gene: TRBV7-7
CDR3aa: CASSHAGTGELFF

j_gene: TRBJ2-1
v_gene: TRBV20-1
CDR3aa: CSASGLAGEQFF

j_gene: TRBJ1-2
v_gene: TRBV15
CDR3aa: CATSSNRDVSYTF

j_gene: TRBJ2-5
v_gene: TRBV5-6
CDR3aa: CASSFGLAGGETQYF

j_gene: TRBJ2-3
v_gene: TRBV18
CDR3aa: CASSPPGFTTQYF

j_gene: TRBJ1-5
v_gene: TRBV27
CDR3aa: CASSPGSSQPQHF

j_gene: TRBJ2-1
v_gene: TRBV9
CDR3aa: CASSVATWGNEQFF

j_gene: TRBJ1-2
v_gene: TRBV6-1
CDR3aa: CASSEGGFNYGYTF

j_gene: TRBJ2-2
v_gene: TRBV5-1
CDR3aa: CASSLGRTTTGELFF

j_gene: TRBJ2-2
v_gene: TRBV10-3
CDR3aa: CAISVGTGELFF

j_gene: TRBJ2-3
v_gene: TRBV14
CDR3aa: CASSQTRGGAQYF

j_gene: TRBJ2-3
v_gene: TRBV7-8
CDR3aa: CASSSTSGGARVTDTQYF

j_gene: TRBJ2-7
v_gene: TRBV5-1
CDR3aa: CASSTGQGGTYEQYF

j_gene: TRBJ1-1
v_gene: TRBV20-1
CDR3aa: CSAIGQMNTEAFF